What follows is one T cell receptor (beta chain) and its context. Its antigen is unknown. The PCR had 60 Vbeta and 13 Jbeta primers. The table came from immunoSEQ multiplex PCR; TCRdb's copy has only in-frame clones and leaves some out. The sample records around 150,000 clones, less than 85% being singletons. The data were obtained in a study of cytomegalovirus exposure and HLA in healthy donors. At the level of the study: HLA-typed donors contributed around 88 million unique TCRs, which were held in an early data release.

The CDR3 is made up of 15 amino acids. CDR1 and CDR2 (germline): SGHTA, FQGTGA. Trimming cost V 5 bases and J 3 bases; bases outside gene matches: 7. Whole-study findings and limits: Specific recognition of CMV antigens was confirmed in vitro for a few chains (all CMV-associated). The study designated 160 or so TCR beta chains cytomegalovirus-associated. It is likely that the observed cluster of highly shared sequence variants was a sequencing artifact.

V and J are TRBV7-3 and TRBJ2-3; 8 positions agree with TRBD2. The sample taken for sequencing was PBMCs. The clonotype was recovered from a middle-aged man in good health and CMV-seronegative. CDR3 bases: TGTGCCAGCAGCCGGGGGGGGGCAGGGACAGATACGCAGTATTTT. This gives the protein CASSRGGAGTDTQYF.